This is a list of T cell receptor beta chains from one sample in a study of blood T cell repertoires in COVID-19. TCRdb's copy holds only in-frame clones and misses some; the assay was immunoSEQ multiplex PCR. Of tens of thousands of clones in the sample, around 81% were seen once. Input material: peripheral blood. All receptors derive from a woman older than 75 with acute or convalescent COVID-19. The CDR3 runs from the conserved cysteine through the conserved F or W. D genes are given only for firm matches. Clone size appears in some rows only: once, few, many, or a class for an expanded clone.

j_call cdr3_length v_call clone_size d_call cdr3_aa cdr3_nt
TRBJ1-2 15 TRBV5-1 NA TRBD1 CASSTRTDRTIGYTF TGCGCCAGCAGCACCCGGACGGACAGGACCATTGGCTACACCTTC
TRBJ1-1 14 TRBV7-2 NA NA CASSFTGPPTEAFF TGTGCCAGCAGCTTTACAGGGCCCCCTACTGAAGCTTTCTTT
TRBJ2-2 16 TRBV12-5 NA TRBD1 CASGFTGGMNTGELFF TGTGCTAGTGGTTTTACAGGGGGTATGAACACCGGGGAGCTGTTTTTT
TRBJ2-5 15 TRBV6-5 NA NA CASSSTRVVGETQYF TGTGCCAGCAGTAGCACGCGGGTGGTGGGAGAGACCCAGTACTTC
TRBJ1-4 13 TRBV2 NA NA CASSRGGVEKLFF TGTGCCAGCAGTAGGGGAGGGGTGGAAAAACTGTTTTTT
TRBJ1-3 15 TRBV30 NA NA CAWGGDTREGNTIYF TGTGCCTGGGGCGGTGACACCCGCGAGGGAAACACCATATATTTT
TRBJ1-3 15 TRBV7-2 NA NA CASSLSPTLGNTIYF TGTGCCAGCAGCTTAAGCCCGACACTTGGAAACACCATATATTTT
TRBJ1-5 17 TRBV27 NA NA CASSFKLDGRGIQPQHF TGTGCCAGCAGTTTTAAGTTGGACGGGAGGGGAATTCAGCCCCAGCATTTT
TRBJ1-2 13 TRBV23-1 few NA CASSHSRGDGYTF TGCGCCAGCAGTCACTCCAGGGGCGATGGCTACACCTTC
TRBJ2-3 13 TRBV24-1 NA NA CATSESSTDTQYF TGTGCCACCAGTGAGAGTAGCACAGATACGCAGTATTTT
TRBJ1-3 15 TRBV27 NA NA CASSLQGLGGNTIYF TGTGCCAGCAGTTTACAGGGGCTCGGAGGAAACACCATATATTTT
TRBJ2-1 14 TRBV11-2 once NA CASSLGLAEHEQFF TGTGCCAGCAGCTTAGGTCTAGCCGAACATGAGCAGTTCTTC
TRBJ1-1 15 TRBV7-2 once NA CASSPRQTMNTEAFF TGTGCCAGCAGCCCCCGACAGACCATGAACACTGAAGCTTTCTTT
TRBJ1-2 13 TRBV6-5 NA NA CATYYLANYGYTF TGTGCCACCTATTATCTCGCAAACTATGGCTACACCTTC
TRBJ1-5 11 TRBV6-1 once NA CASSEIGAQHF TGTGCCAGCAGTGAAATAGGGGCCCAGCATTTT
TRBJ2-2 16 TRBV19 NA TRBD2 CASSRRAGVDTGELFF TGTGCCAGTAGTAGAAGAGCGGGAGTTGACACCGGGGAGCTGTTTTTT
TRBJ1-3 14 TRBV6-5 NA NA CASSGLSSGNTIYF TGTGCCAGCAGCGGACTGAGCTCTGGAAACACCATATATTTT